The rows below give T cell receptor beta chains drawn from one sample of a study of OX40 agonist ivuxolimab in advanced cancers. Assay used: immunoSEQ multiplex PCR; TCRdb lists only in-frame clones, some missing. This table has roughly 92,000 clones, about 90% appearing once. The sample consisted of CD4+ or CD8+ T cells sorted from blood, taken in a trial of the OX40 agonist ivuxolimab. These receptors were taken from an adult with an advanced solid tumor such as melanoma, head and neck, liver or kidney cancer. The CDR3 runs from the conserved cysteine through the conserved F or W. Each record gives: CDR3 length, clone size, V gene, CDR3 protein. Clone size is given for some rows only: seen once, a few or many times, or a class if the clone is expanded.

>16|NA|TRBV4-1
CASSQGRSRKATEAFF
>12|NA|TRBV30
CAWSASAYEQYF
>16|NA|TRBV7-6
CASRIGAGTAKETQYF
>14|NA|TRBV6-6
CASSPWDTPYEQYF
>16|NA|TRBV10-2
CATGLAGTPSTDTQYF
>11|NA|TRBV30
CAWRNTWEQYF
>15|NA|TRBV11-2
CASSLVGTRYNEQFF
>15|NA|TRBV7-2
CASSATGQGLTEQYF
>15|once|TRBV9
CASSVEGGSYNEQFF
>14|NA|TRBV6-6
CASSYYTGLEEQFF
>14|NA|TRBV11-3
CASSPPGTAYEQYF
>15|NA|TRBV6-6
CASRYLGGDGNTIYF
>13|NA|TRBV6-6
CASSVGSYNEQFF
>14|NA|TRBV27
CATRGLQGAYEQYF
>16|NA|TRBV30
CAWSVPTDSKNQPQHF
>13|NA|TRBV30
CAWSKGGGGKLFF
>14|NA|TRBV5-1
CASATGSTNEKLFF
>13|NA|TRBV5-1
CASSLGSWETQYF
>15|NA|TRBV14
CASSRLAGVLNEQFF
>20|NA|TRBV9
CASSDPPGLAGVGSYNEQFF
>18|NA|TRBV5-1
CASSLPGLAGGWGNIQYF
>12|NA|TRBV10-3
CAITGSSPEAFF
>14|NA|TRBV27
CASSRHGGNQPQHF
>17|few|TRBV6-1
CASSESAGVSGANVLTF
>14|once|TRBV13
CASSNRDRIYGYTF
>13|once|TRBV6-5
CASREGPYQPQHF
>17|NA|TRBV11-1
CASSLWGGTVNTGELFF
>14|NA|TRBV5-1
CASAVWQLNTEAFF
>15|few|TRBV6-1
CASSETGTGSHEQYF
>12|NA|TRBV10-3
CAISGRGETQYF
>11|NA|TRBV7-8
CASSQGNGYTF
>14|NA|TRBV5-1
CASDQGSGANVLTF
>18|NA|TRBV21-1
CASSKEGETIISTDTQYF
>13|NA|TRBV9
CASSGDRDNEQFF
>16|NA|TRBV7-8
CASSLELAVGTYEQYF
>15|NA|TRBV6-5
CASSYSGGSYNEQFF
>14|NA|TRBV7-2
CASSTTSGSYEQYF
>15|NA|TRBV7-7
CASSLSVAGNNEQFF
>14|NA|TRBV6-7
CASTPLGQPYEQYF
>11|NA|TRBV20-1
CSAESRYEQYF
>14|NA|TRBV27
CASSTGAGDQPQHF
>13|once|TRBV4-1
CASSQVSRYEQYF
>11|NA|TRBV4-2
CASRPYNEQFF
>15|NA|TRBV7-9
CASSFYTGTNAEAFF
>12|NA|TRBV6-1
CASSELGAEAFF
>13|NA|TRBV30
CAWKGSGNQPQHF